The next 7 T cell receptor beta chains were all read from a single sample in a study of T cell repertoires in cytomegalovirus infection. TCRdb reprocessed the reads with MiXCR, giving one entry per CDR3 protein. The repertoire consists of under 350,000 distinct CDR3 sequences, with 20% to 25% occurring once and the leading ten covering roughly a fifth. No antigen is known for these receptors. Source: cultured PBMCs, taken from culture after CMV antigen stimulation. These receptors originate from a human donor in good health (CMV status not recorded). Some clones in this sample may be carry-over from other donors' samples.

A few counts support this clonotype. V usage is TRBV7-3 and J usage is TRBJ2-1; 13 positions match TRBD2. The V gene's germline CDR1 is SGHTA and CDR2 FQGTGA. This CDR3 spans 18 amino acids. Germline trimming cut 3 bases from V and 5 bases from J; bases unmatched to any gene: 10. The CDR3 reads CASSLTSGGNSFNNEQFF. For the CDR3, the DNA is TGTGCCAGCAGCTTGACTAGCGGGGGGAACAGCTTTAACAATGAGCAGTTCTTC.

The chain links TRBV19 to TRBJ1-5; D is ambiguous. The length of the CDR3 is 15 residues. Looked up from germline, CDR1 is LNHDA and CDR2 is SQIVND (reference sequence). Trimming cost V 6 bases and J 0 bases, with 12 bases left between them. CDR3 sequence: CASRKTANSNQPQHF. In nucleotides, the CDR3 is TGTGCCAGTAGAAAGACCGCTAATAGCAATCAGCCCCAGCATTTT. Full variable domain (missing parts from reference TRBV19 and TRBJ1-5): DGGITQSPKYLFRKEGQNVTLSCEQNLNHDAMYWYRQDPGQGLRLIYYSQIVNDFQKGDIAEGYSVSREKKESFPLTVTSAQKNPTAFYLCASRKTANSNQPQHFGDGTRLSIL.

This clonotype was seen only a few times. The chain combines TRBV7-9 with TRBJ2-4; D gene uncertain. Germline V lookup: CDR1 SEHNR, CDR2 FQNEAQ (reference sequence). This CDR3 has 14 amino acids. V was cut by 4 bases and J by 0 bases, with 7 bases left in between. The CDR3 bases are TGTGCCAGCAGCTCCCATTTAGCCAAAAACATTCAGTACTTC. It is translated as CASSSHLAKNIQYF.

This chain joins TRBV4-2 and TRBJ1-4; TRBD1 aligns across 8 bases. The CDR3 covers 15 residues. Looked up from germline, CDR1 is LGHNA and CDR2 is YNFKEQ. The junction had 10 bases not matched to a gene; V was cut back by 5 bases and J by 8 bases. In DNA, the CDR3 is TGTGCCAGCAGCACTCCAGGGGGCGCGGGAGAAAAACTGTTTTTT. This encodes CASSTPGGAGEKLFF.

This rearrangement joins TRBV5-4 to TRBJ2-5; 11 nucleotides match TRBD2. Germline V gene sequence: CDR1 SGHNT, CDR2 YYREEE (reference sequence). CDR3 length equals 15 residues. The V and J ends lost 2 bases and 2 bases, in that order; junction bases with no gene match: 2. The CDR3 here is CASSFTSGGQETQYF. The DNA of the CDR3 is TGTGCCAGCAGCTTCACTAGCGGGGGACAAGAGACCCAGTACTTC.

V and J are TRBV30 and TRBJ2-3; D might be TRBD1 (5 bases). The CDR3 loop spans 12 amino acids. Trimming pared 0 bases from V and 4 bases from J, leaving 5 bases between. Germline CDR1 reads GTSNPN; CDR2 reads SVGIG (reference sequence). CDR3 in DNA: TGTGCCTGGAGTGTAGGGGCAGATACGCAGTATTTT. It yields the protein CAWSVGADTQYF.

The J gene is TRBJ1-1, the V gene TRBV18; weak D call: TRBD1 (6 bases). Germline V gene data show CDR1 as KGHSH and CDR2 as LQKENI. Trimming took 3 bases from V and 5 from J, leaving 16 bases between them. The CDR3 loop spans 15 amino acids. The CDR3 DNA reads TGTGCCAGCTCACCTCCCGGGACACCGGGGACTGAAGCTTTCTTT. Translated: CASSPPGTPGTEAFF.